The present TCR beta chain was sequenced within a study of T cell changes during pregnancy in multiple sclerosis. Measured with immunoSEQ multiplex PCR; TCRdb has only the in-frame clones, and not every one. Of approximately 66,000 clones in the sample, around nine tenths were seen once. V gave up 5 bases and J gave up 5 bases, with 9 bases separating them. The CDR3 totals 12 residues. The V gene's germline CDR1 is MNHEY and CDR2 SVGAGI. This material consisted of CD8+ T cells from peripheral blood mononuclear cells, taken before pregnancy. This chain connects TRBV6-5 to TRBJ2-5; possibly TRBD1 for D (6 bases). This clonotype originated in a female donor with multiple sclerosis, enrolled in a pregnancy study. The CDR3 spells CASSGGFETQYF. The DNA for the CDR3 is TGTGCCAGCAGTGGGGGCTTCGAGACCCAGTACTTC.